This TCR beta chain is from a study of cytomegalovirus exposure and HLA in healthy donors. About the research overall: A data release that came early held 80 million to 95 million unique TCRs from HLA-typed donors.

The study's findings and limits: Previous analysis showed most TCR beta V segments were productive about 90% or about 30% of the time.

Details on this clone: Its target is unknown.

This CDR3 contains 14 residues. Between the trimmed V and J ends, which lost 8 bases and 1 base, there was a span of 14 bases. Germline V gene lookup returns CDR1 SNHLY and CDR2 FYNNEI. These donors counted as nominally healthy when sampled, but unrecorded immune exposures were likely. Both 60 Vbeta primers and 13 Jbeta primers went into the PCR. TCRdb keeps only in-frame clones here, not all; method: immunoSEQ multiplex PCR. The table counts around 210,000 clones; 1.1% lies in the top ten. This TCR derives from a girl aged 2-10 years in good health and CMV-seropositive. The chain uses TRBV2 and TRBJ2-5, with D tentatively TRBD2 (5 bases). Sequenced input: PBMCs. CDR3 protein: CASGDLTTQETQYF. The CDR3 DNA reads as TGTGCCAGCGGAGACTTGACTACCCAAGAGACCCAGTACTTC.